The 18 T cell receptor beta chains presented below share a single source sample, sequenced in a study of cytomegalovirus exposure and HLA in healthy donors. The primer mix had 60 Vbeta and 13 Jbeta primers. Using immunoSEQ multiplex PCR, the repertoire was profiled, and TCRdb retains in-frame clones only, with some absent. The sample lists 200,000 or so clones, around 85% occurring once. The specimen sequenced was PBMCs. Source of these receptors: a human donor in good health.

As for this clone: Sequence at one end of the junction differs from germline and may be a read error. The CDR3 sequence is CSSSQGTELTNYGYTF. Here the CDR3 DNA reads TGTTCCAGCAGCCAGGGGACAGAACTAACTAACTATGGCTACACCTTC. The chain links TRBV7-9 to TRBJ1-2; 7 positions agree with TRBD1. The V gene's germline CDR1 is SEHNR and CDR2 FQNEAQ (reference sequence). This CDR3 comprises 16 residues.

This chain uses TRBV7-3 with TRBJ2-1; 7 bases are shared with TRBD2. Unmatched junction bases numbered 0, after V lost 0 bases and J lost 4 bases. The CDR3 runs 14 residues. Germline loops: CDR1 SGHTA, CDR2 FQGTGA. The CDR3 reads CASSLTGGYNEQFF. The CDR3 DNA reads TGTGCCAGCAGCTTAACGGGGGGGTACAATGAGCAGTTCTTC.

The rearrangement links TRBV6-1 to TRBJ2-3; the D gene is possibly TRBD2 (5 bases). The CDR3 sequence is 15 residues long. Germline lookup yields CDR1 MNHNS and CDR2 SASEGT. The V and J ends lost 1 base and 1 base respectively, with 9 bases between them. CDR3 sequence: CASSEDRGGTDTQYF. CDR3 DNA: TGTGCCAGCAGTGAAGATCGGGGAGGCACAGATACGCAGTATTTT.

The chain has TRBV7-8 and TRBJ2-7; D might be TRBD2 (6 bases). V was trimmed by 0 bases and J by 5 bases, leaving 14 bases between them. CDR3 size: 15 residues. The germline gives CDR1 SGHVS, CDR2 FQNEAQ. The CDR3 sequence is CASSLAPVAVHEQYF. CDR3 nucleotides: TGTGCCAGCAGCTTAGCGCCGGTAGCGGTCCACGAGCAGTACTTC.

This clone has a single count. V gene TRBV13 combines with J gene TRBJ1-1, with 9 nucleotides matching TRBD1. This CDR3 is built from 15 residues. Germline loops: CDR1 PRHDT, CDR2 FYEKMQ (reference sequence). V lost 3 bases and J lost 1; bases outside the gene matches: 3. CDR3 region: CASSLGTGTNTEAFF. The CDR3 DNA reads TGTGCCAGCAGCTTGGGGACAGGGACGAACACTGAAGCTTTCTTT.

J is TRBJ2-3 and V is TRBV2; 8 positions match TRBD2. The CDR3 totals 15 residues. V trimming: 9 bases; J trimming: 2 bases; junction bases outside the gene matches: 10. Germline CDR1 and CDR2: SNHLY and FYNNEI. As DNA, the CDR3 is TGTGCCAGGCCGGTCGGGGGGGTCCTCACAGATACGCAGTATTTT. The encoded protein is CARPVGGVLTDTQYF.

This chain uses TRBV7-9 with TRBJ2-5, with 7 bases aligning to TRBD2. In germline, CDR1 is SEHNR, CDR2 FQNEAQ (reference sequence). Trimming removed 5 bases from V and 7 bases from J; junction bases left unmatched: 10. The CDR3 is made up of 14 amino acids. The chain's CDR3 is CASSQRGGSLTQYF. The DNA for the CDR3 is TGTGCCAGCAGCCAACGGGGCGGGAGTTTGACCCAGTACTTC.

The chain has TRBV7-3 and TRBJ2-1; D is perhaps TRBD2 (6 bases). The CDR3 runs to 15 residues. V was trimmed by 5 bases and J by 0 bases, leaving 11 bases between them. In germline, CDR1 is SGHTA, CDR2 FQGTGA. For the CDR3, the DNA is TGTGCCAGCAGCCCTGGACTAAGCTCCTACAATGAGCAGTTCTTC. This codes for CASSPGLSSYNEQFF.

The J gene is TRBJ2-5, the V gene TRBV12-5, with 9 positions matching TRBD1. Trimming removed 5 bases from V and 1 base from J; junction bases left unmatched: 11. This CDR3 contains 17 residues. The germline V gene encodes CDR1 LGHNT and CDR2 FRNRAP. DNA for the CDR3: TGTGCTAGTGGTCCCGTCGGTGTGGGACAGGGCCAAGAGACCCAGTACTTC. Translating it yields CASGPVGVGQGQETQYF.

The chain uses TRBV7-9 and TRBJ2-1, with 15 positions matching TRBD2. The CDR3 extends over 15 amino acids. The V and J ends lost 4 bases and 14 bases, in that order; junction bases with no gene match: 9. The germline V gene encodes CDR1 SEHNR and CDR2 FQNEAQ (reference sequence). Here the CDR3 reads CASSSGTSGRSREFF. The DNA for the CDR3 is TGTGCCAGCAGCTCTGGGACTAGCGGGAGGTCTCGGGAGTTCTTC.

CDR3 sequence: CASSAGPGRGGETQYF. The CDR3 DNA reads as TGTGCCAGCAGCGCAGGTCCGGGTCGAGGGGGCGAGACCCAGTACTTC. The rearrangement uses TRBV9 and TRBJ2-5; 7 bases align to TRBD1. The germline CDR1 and CDR2 sequences are SGDLS and YYNGEE. The CDR3 runs 16 residues. Trimming removed 3 bases from V and 5 bases from J; junction bases left unmatched: 13.

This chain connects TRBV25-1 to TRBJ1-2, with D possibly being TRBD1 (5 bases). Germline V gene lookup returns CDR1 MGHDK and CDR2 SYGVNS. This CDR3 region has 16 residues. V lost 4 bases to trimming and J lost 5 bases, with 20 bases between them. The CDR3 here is CASSVNRGGLTYGYTF. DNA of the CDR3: TGTGCCAGCAGTGTTAATAGGGGAGGACTTACTTATGGCTACACCTTC.

As DNA, the CDR3 is TGTGCCAGCAGTTCCCTAGACAGGGTCCCCTACGAGCAGTACTTC. This sequence encodes CASSSLDRVPYEQYF. The chain couples TRBV28 to TRBJ2-7; TRBD1 agrees at 7 bases. Trimming at V came to 4 bases and at J to 2 bases, leaving 8 bases not matched to a gene. The germline V gene has CDR1 MDHEN and CDR2 SYDVKM. This CDR3 is built from 15 residues.

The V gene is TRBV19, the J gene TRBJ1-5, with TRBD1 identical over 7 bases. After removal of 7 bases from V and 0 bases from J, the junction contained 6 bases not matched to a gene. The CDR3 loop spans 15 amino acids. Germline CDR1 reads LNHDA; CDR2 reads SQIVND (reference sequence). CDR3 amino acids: CASIRTGVSNQPQHF. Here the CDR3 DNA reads TGTGCCAGTATTAGAACAGGGGTTAGCAATCAGCCCCAGCATTTT.

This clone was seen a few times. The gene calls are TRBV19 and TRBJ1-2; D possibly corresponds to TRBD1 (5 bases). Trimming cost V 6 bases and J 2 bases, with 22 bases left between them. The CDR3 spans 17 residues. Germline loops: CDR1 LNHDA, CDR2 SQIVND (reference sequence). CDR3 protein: CASSPRLGQGLNYGYTF. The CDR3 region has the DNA TGTGCCAGTAGCCCGAGGCTGGGGCAGGGCTTAAACTATGGCTACACCTTC. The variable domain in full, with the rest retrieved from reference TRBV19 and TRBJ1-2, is DGGITQSPKYLFRKEGQNVTLSCEQNLNHDAMYWYRQDPGQGLRLIYYSQIVNDFQKGDIAEGYSVSREKKESFPLTVTSAQKNPTAFYLCASSPRLGQGLNYGYTFGSGTRLTVV.

The CDR3 bases are TGTGCCAGCAGCCAAGCCAGGGACAGGTACCCAGATACGCAGTATTTT. As protein: CASSQARDRYPDTQYF. The rearrangement joins TRBV4-2 to TRBJ2-3, with TRBD1 matching over 8 bases. The CDR3 is 16 amino acids. Per the germline V gene, CDR1 is LGHNA and CDR2 is YNFKEQ. Trimming at V came to 1 base and at J to 4 bases, leaving 7 bases not matched to a gene.

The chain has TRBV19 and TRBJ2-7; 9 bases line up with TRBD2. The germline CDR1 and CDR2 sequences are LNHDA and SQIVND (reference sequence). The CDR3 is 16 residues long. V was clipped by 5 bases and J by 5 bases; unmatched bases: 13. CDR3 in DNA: TGTGCCAGTAGTCCGCCGAGTAGCGGGAGAATCGACGAGCAGTACTTC. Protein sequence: CASSPPSSGRIDEQYF.

CDR3 amino acids: CASTESGGEFF. The DNA for the CDR3 is TGTGCCAGCACGGAGAGCGGGGGGGAGTTCTTC. The rearrangement uses TRBV2 and TRBJ2-1; TRBD2 matches at 10 bases. Looked up from germline, CDR1 is SNHLY and CDR2 is FYNNEI. The CDR3 covers 11 residues. V shed 7 bases and J 14 bases; nucleotides not matched to a gene: 5.